This TCR beta chain was documented in a study of blood T cell repertoires in COVID-19. Study-level information: The United States, Italy and Spain supplied acute and convalescent COVID-19 samples.

Sequencing was performed with immunoSEQ multiplex PCR; in TCRdb, only in-frame clones are kept and a portion is missing. In the table there are fewer than 200,000 clones, around two thirds of which are singletons. The germline V and J ends were trimmed by 4 bases and 4 bases, with 16 bases remaining between them. CDR3 size: 15 residues. Germline V gives CDR1 ENHRY, CDR2 SYGVKD. The sequence was collected from a woman at least 80 years old with acute or convalescent COVID-19. Specimen: peripheral blood. The genes are TRBV10-3 and TRBJ1-1, with a weak D call TRBD1 (6 bases). Here the CDR3 DNA reads TGTGCCATCAGTGGGGCCCTCGGACAGATCACTGAAGCTTTCTTT. Translation: CAISGALGQITEAFF.